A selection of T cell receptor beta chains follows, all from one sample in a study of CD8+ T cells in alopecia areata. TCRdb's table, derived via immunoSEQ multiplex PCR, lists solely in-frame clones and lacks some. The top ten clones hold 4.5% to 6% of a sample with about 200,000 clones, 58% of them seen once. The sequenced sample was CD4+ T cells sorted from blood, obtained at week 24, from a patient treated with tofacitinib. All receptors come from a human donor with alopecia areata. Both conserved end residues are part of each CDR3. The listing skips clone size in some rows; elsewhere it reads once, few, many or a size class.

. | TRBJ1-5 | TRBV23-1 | CASRPEVGSWGALQHF
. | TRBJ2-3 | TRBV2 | CASSELQDKDTQYF
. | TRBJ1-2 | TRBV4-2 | CASSQDPAQGRNYGYTF
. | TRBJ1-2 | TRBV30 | CAWRNYFRDRGHGYTF
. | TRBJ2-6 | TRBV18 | CASSPEGNGANVLTF
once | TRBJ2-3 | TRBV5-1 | CASSLELGGVDTQYF
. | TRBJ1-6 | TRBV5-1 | CASLMGPLRDFNSPLHF
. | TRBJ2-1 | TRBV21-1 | CASTQEQFF
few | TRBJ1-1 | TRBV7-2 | CASSFGSGGTAFF
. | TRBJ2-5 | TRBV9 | CASSQGGAPQETQYF
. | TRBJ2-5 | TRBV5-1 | CASSLGLAGGETQYF
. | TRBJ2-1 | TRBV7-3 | CASSLRDREFNEQFF
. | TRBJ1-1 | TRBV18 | CASSPLRQTMNTEAFF
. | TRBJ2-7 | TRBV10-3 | CAISETSGKGREQYF
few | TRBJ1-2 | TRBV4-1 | CASSPLVGLGYTF
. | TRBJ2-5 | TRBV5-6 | CASSPRTGPQETQYF
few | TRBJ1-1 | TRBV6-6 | CASSRLGMDTEAFF
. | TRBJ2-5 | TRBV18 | CASSTEGTQETQYF
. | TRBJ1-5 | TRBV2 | CASDRGLYQPQHF
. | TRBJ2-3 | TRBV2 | CASSETTRDTQYF
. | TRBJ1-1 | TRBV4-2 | CASSQVRETGLTEAFF
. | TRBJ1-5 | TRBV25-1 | CASRGGDNQPQHF